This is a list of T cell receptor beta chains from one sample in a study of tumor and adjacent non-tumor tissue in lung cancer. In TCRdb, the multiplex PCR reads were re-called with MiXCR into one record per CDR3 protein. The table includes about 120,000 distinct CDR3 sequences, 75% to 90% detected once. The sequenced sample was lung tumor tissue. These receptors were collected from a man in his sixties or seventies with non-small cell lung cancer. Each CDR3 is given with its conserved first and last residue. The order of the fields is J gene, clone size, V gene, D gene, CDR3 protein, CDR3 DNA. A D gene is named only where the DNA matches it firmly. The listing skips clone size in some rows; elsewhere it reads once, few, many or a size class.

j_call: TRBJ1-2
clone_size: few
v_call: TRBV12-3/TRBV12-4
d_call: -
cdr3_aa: CASSLLTGFGYCYTF
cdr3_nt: TGTGCCAGCAGTTTATTGACAGGCTTTGGCTACTGCTACACCTTC

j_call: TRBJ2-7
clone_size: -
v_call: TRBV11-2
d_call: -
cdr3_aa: CASSGDTISYGQYF
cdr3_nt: TGTGCCAGCAGCGGGGATACCATAAGCTACGGGCAGTACTTC

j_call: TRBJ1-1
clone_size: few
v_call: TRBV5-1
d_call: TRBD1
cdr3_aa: CASSPGQGPSRLRWNTEAFF
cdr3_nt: TGCGCCAGCAGCCCTGGACAGGGGCCTTCCCGACTTCGTTGGAACACTGAAGCTTTCTTT

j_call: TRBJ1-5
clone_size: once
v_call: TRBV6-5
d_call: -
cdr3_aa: CAGSTRVGATDQPQHF
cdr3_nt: TGTGCCGGCAGTACCCGGGTGGGGGCAACGGATCAGCCCCAGCATTTT

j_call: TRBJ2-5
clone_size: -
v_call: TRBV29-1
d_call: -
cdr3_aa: CSVDLTSETQYF
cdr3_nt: TGCAGCGTTGATCTAACTTCGGAGACCCAATACTTC

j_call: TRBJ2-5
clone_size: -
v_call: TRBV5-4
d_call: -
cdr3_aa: CASGWQGGNQETQYF
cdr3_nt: TGTGCTAGTGGCTGGCAGGGGGGTAACCAAGAGACCCAGTACTTC

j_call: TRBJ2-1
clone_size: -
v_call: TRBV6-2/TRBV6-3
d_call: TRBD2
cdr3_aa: CADSDRTSRSKDEQFF
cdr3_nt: TGTGCCGACAGTGACAGGACTAGCAGGAGTAAGGATGAGCAGTTCTTC

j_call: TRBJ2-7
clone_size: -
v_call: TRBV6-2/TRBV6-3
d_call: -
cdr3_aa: CSSTLDGSSYEQYF
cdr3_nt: TGTAGCAGCACCTTGGACGGCTCATCCTACGAGCAGTATTTC

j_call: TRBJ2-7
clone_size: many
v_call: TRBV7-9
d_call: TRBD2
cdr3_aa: CASSFQLAGVFEQYF
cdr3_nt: TGTGCCAGCAGCTTCCAACTAGCGGGGGTATTCGAGCAGTACTTC

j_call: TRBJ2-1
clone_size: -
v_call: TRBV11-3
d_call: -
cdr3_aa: CINSLDGEQFF
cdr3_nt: TGTATCAACAGCTTAGATGGTGAGCAGTTCTTC

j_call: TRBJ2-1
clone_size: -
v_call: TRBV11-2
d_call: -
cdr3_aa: CARCLHVRDWASFNEQFF
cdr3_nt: TGTGCCAGATGCTTACATGTGCGGGACTGGGCCTCCTTCAATGAGCAGTTCTTC

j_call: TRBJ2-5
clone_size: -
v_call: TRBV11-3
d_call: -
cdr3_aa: CASSFGISLDETQYF
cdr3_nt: TGTGCCAGTAGCTTTGGGATTAGTCTGGACGAGACCCAATACTTC

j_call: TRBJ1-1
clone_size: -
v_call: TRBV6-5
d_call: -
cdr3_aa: CASSYLFLANSEAFF
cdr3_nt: TGTGCCAGCAGTTACTTGTTTTTGGCGAACTCTGAAGCTTTCTTT

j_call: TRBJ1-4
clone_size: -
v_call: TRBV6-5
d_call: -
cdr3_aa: CASKSGQGKGEKLFF
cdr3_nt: TGTGCCAGCAAGTCTGGGCAGGGGAAAGGTGAAAAACTGTTTTTT

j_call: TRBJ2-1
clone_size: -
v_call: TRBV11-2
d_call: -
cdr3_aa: CASSLHVWDWASYNEQIF
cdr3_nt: TGTGCCAGCAGTTTACACGTGTGGGACTGGGCCTCCTACAATGAGCAGATCTTC

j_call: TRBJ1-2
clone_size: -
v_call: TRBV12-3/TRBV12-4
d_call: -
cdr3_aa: CVSSSGSYGYTF
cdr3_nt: TGTGTCAGCAGTTCGGGTAGCTATGGTTACACCTTC

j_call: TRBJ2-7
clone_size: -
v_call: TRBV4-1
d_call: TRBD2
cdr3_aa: CVNSRTLAGEGDEQYF
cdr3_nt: TGTGTCAACAGCCGTACACTAGCGGGAGAGGGGGACGAGCAGTACTTC

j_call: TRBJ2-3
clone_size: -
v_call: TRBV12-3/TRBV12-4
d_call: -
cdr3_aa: CAVRDTDTQYF
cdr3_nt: TGTGCCGTTCGCGACACAGATACGCAGTATTTT

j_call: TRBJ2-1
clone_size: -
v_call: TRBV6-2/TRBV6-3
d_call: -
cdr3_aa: CASCYSRRVTSQFF
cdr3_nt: TGTGCCAGCTGTTACTCGAGGCGAGTTACGTCTCAGTTCTTC

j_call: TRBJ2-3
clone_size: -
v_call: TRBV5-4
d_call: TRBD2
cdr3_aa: CANSRRSGRGTDTQYF
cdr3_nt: TGTGCCAACAGTCGGAGAAGCGGGAGAGGGACAGATACGCAGTATTTT

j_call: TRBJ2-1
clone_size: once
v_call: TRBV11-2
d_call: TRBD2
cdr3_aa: CASSLHERDRASYNEQFF
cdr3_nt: TGTGCCAGCAGCTTACATGAGCGGGACCGGGCTTCCTACAATGAGCAGTTCTTC

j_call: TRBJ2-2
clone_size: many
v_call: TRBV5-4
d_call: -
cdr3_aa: CASSLDRDSGELFF
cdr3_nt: TGTGCCAGCAGCTTGGACAGGGACTCCGGGGAGCTGTTTTTT

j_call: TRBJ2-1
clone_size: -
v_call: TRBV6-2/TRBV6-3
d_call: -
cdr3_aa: CATSYMPTERFF
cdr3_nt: TGTGCCACCAGTTACATGCCGACAGAGCGGTTCTTC

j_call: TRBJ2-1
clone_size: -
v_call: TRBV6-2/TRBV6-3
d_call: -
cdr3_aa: CASSPKVGYSSNEQFF
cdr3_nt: TGTGCCAGTAGTCCAAAAGTTGGGTATTCGTCGAATGAGCAGTTCTTC

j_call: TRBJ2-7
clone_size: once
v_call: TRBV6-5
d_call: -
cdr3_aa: CASSYGQGVYALYELYF
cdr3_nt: TGTGCCAGCAGTTACGGGCAGGGCGTATATGCGTTGTACGAGCTGTACTTC

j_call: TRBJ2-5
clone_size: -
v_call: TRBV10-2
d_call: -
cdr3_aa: CATRGGATRGGETQYF
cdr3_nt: TGCGCCACCCGGGGAGGTGCGACGAGGGGTGGGGAGACCCAGTACTTC

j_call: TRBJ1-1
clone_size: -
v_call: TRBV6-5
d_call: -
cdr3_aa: CASTTVARVCTEAFF
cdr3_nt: TGTGCTAGCACCACGGTCGCTAGGGTGTGCACTGAAGCTTTCTTT

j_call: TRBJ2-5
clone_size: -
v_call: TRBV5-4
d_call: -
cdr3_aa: CANSLGGIVGTQYF
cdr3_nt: TGTGCCAACAGCTTGGGTGGCATTGTTGGGACCCAGTATTTC

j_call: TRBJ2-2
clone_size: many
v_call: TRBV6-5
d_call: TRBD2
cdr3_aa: CASSYGERAGGPSGGELFF
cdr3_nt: TGTGCCAGCAGTTACGGGGAGCGAGCGGGAGGGCCCTCGGGCGGGGAGCTGTTTTTT

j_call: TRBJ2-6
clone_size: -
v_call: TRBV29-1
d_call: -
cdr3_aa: CSVETGAGANILTF
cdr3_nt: TGCAGCGTTGAGACGGGGGCTGGGGCCAACATCCTGACTTTC

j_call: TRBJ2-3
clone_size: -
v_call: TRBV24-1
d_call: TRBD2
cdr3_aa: CGTSDHGRTNTQYF
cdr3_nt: TGTGGCACCAGTGATCACGGGAGGACAAATACGCAGTATTTT

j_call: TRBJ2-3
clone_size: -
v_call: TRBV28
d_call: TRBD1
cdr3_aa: CARRFTGVRTDTHYF
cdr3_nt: TGTGCCAGGAGATTTACAGGGGTTAGGACAGATACGCACTATTTT